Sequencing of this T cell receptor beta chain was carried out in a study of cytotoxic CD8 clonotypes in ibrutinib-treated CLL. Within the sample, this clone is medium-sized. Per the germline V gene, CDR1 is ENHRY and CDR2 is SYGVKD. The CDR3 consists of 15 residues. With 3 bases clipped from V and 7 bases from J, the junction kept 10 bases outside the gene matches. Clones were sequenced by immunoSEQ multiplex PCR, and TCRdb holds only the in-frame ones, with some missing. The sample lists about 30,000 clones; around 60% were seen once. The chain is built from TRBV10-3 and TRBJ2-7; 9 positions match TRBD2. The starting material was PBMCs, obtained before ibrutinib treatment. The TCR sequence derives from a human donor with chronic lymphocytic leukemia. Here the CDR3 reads CAISDGGGATGEQYF. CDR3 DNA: TGTGCCATCAGTGATGGCGGGGGGGCGACGGGTGAGCAGTACTTC.